These T cell receptor beta chains were read from a single sample in a study of regulatory T cells in long-lasting Graves disease. TCRdb recomputed calls from the multiplex PCR reads with MiXCR, one row per CDR3 protein. Among approximately 470,000 distinct CDR3 sequences, 15% to 20% were seen once, and the ten largest hold more than 10%. The same sample was also studied in work on T cells in Graves' hyperthyroidism and ophthalmopathy.

This sample comprised peripheral blood mononuclear cells (PBMCs), obtained at new diagnosis, from a patient treated with antithyroid drugs. The receptors were gathered from a middle-aged man with Graves disease. The CDR3 runs from the conserved cysteine through the conserved F or W. A D gene is named only where the DNA matches it firmly. Expanded clones are given a class, and other clones once, few, many or no size at all.

.,TRBJ2-5,TRBV11-2,many,CASSGSGLETQYF,TGTGCCAGCAGCGGCTCAGGGTTGGAGACCCAGTACTTC
TRBD2,TRBJ2-3,TRBV9,few,CASSWEGTVTDTQYF,TGTGCCAGCAGCTGGGAGGGGACTGTCACAGATACGCAGTATTTT
.,TRBJ2-1,TRBV11-3,many,CASRGRGNEQFF,TGTGCCAGCCGGGGTCGGGGCAATGAGCAGTTCTTC
TRBD1,TRBJ2-7,TRBV7-9,.,CASSTPTGGAYEQYF,TGTGCCAGCAGCACCCCGACAGGGGGTGCCTACGAGCAGTACTTC
.,TRBJ2-1,TRBV5-1,many,CASSLTLDEQFF,TGCGCCAGCAGTTTGACGTTGGATGAGCAGTTCTTC
.,TRBJ2-2,TRBV27,.,CASKKGGELFF,TGTGCCAGCAAAAAAGGAGGGGAGCTGTTTTTT
.,TRBJ2-7,TRBV20-1,.,CSVGNPAYEQYF,TGCAGTGTAGGGAATCCCGCCTACGAGCAGTACTTC
TRBD1,TRBJ1-1,TRBV20-1,few,CSAPGTGRRTEAFF,TGCAGTGCTCCCGGGACAGGGCGGCGGACTGAAGCTTTCTTT
.,TRBJ2-5,TRBV6-2/TRBV6-3,many,CASSYSWNQETQYF,TGTGCCAGCAGTTACTCTTGGAACCAAGAGACCCAGTACTTC
TRBD2,TRBJ2-7,TRBV14,.,CASSFSGTTSEQYF,TGTGCCAGCAGCTTTTCCGGGACTACGAGCGAGCAGTACTTC
.,TRBJ1-1,TRBV6-1,.,CATHGGRDTEAFF,TGTGCCACCCATGGGGGCCGAGACACTGAAGCTTTCTTT
TRBD1,TRBJ2-7,TRBV28,many,CASTEGATKEQYF,TGTGCCAGCACTGAGGGGGCGACGAAGGAGCAGTACTTC
TRBD2,TRBJ2-7,TRBV6-1,once,CASSEAPAGGGEQYF,TGTGCCAGCAGTGAAGCACCTGCGGGAGGAGGCGAGCAGTACTTC
.,TRBJ2-7,TRBV12-3/TRBV12-4,many,CASSLRGQTYEQYF,TGTGCCAGCAGTTTACGCGGGCAGACCTACGAGCAGTACTTC
TRBD2,TRBJ2-7,TRBV5-1,many,CASSLGTSGGGYEQYF,TGCGCCAGCAGCTTGGGGACTAGCGGAGGAGGCTACGAGCAGTACTTC
.,TRBJ1-1,TRBV20-1,many,CSASWQADTEAFF,TGCAGTGCTAGTTGGCAGGCGGACACTGAAGCTTTCTTT
.,TRBJ2-3,TRBV5-1,many,CASSRGTPSTDTQYF,TGCGCCAGCAGCCGAGGGACACCCTCCACAGATACGCAGTATTTT
.,TRBJ2-1,TRBV6-1,many,CASTDTIEQFF,TGTGCCAGCACCGATACAATCGAGCAGTTCTTC
TRBD1,TRBJ2-3,TRBV27,.,CASTQTTGGAVRGTDTQYF,TGTGCCAGCACCCAAACAACAGGGGGTGCAGTTCGGGGGACAGATACGCAGTATTTT
.,TRBJ1-1,TRBV3-1,many,CASTPEAFF,TGTGCCAGCACTCCTGAAGCTTTCTTT
.,TRBJ1-6,TRBV2,.,CASSEAPGMEYNSPLHF,TGTGCCAGCAGTGAAGCCCCCGGGATGGAGTATAATTCACCCCTCCACTTT
.,TRBJ1-1,TRBV6-1,few,CASSGTGETEAFF,TGTGCCAGCAGTGGAACAGGTGAGACTGAAGCTTTCTTT
TRBD1,TRBJ1-6,TRBV20-1,many,CSARGQGARMSYNSPLHF,TGCAGTGCTCGCGGGCAGGGGGCACGAATGTCCTATAATTCACCCCTCCACTTT
.,TRBJ2-6,TRBV18,.,CASSPIGYPGSGANVLTF,TGTGCCAGCTCACCAATTGGCTACCCGGGCTCTGGGGCCAACGTCCTGACTTTC
.,TRBJ1-6,TRBV20-1,few,CSASSGWDNSPLHF,TGCAGTGCTAGTTCTGGGTGGGATAATTCACCCCTCCACTTT
TRBD1,TRBJ1-2,TRBV7-3,.,CASSLGGQDLYGYTF,TGTGCCAGCAGCTTAGGGGGACAGGACTTGTATGGCTACACCTTC
.,TRBJ2-3,TRBV7-9,few,CASSPHGPTDTQYF,TGTGCCAGCAGCCCACACGGGCCGACAGATACGCAGTATTTT
TRBD1,TRBJ2-1,TRBV20-1,.,CSARNFRTGTGWSEQFF,TGCAGTGCTAGAAACTTTCGAACGGGGACAGGGTGGTCTGAGCAGTTCTTC
TRBD2,TRBJ2-2,TRBV9,many,CASSRTSVGSFVTGELFF,TGTGCCAGCAGCAGGACTAGCGTCGGTTCCTTCGTCACCGGGGAGCTGTTTTTT
TRBD2,TRBJ2-7,TRBV20-1,.,CSARDLRLASYEQYF,TGCAGTGCTAGAGATCTTAGACTAGCGTCCTACGAGCAGTACTTC
.,TRBJ2-1,TRBV5-1,many,CASSLVAGYNEQFF,TGCGCCAGCAGCTTGGTGGCAGGCTACAATGAGCAGTTCTTC
.,TRBJ2-5,TRBV2,many,CAGGETGSGETQYF,TGTGCCGGCGGAGAGACGGGGTCCGGGGAGACCCAGTACTTC
.,TRBJ2-7,TRBV12-3/TRBV12-4,many,CASSRVQAYEQYF,TGTGCCAGCAGTCGAGTACAGGCCTACGAGCAGTACTTC
TRBD2,TRBJ2-7,TRBV5-1,many,CASSFSGNSYEQYF,TGCGCCAGCAGCTTTAGCGGGAACTCCTACGAGCAGTACTTC
.,TRBJ1-6,TRBV28,.,CASSPHQTGYNSPLHF,TGTGCCAGCAGCCCACACCAGACAGGTTATAATTCACCCCTCCACTTT
.,TRBJ1-5,TRBV6-1,.,CATHRDRYQPQHF,TGTGCCACTCATAGGGACCGTTATCAGCCCCAGCATTTT
TRBD2,TRBJ2-3,TRBV20-1,many,CSARRVPGLAGGTSTDTQYF,TGCAGTGCTAGACGCGTTCCGGGACTAGCGGGAGGCACTAGCACAGATACGCAGTATTTT
TRBD2,TRBJ2-5,TRBV11-3,.,CASSRGASGRGETQYF,TGTGCCAGCAGCAGGGGTGCTAGCGGGAGAGGGGAGACCCAGTACTTC
TRBD1,TRBJ1-2,TRBV28,many,CASHPTGNQGYTF,TGTGCCAGCCACCCGACAGGGAATCAAGGATACACCTTC
.,TRBJ2-6,TRBV20-1,.,CSVLTPSGANVLTF,TGCAGTGTACTGACACCGTCTGGGGCCAACGTCCTGACTTTC
.,TRBJ1-4,TRBV2,.,CASSEGDEKLFF,TGTGCCAGCAGTGAGGGGGATGAAAAACTGTTTTTT
TRBD2,TRBJ2-4,TRBV6-1,.,CASNSFGGGAKNIQYF,TGTGCCAGCAACTCCTTTGGGGGGGGAGCCAAAAACATTCAGTACTTC
.,TRBJ2-7,TRBV12-5,.,CASGLAVRGGRYYEQYF,TGTGCTAGTGGTTTGGCCGTAAGGGGGGGTCGATACTACGAGCAGTACTTC
.,TRBJ2-3,TRBV6-2/TRBV6-3,few,CASTGLSNTDTQYF,TGTGCCAGCACGGGTCTGTCTAACACAGATACGCAGTATTTT
.,TRBJ2-7,TRBV6-1,.,CASSAQGLPYEQYF,TGTGCCAGCAGTGCCCAGGGGCTGCCCTACGAGCAGTACTTC
.,TRBJ1-1,TRBV18,many,CASSPQGVGTEAFF,TGTGCCAGCTCACCACAGGGGGTTGGGACTGAAGCTTTCTTT
TRBD2,TRBJ2-3,TRBV4-1,few,CASSQLASGRVDTQYF,TGCGCCAGCAGCCAACTGGCTAGCGGGAGGGTCGATACGCAGTATTTT
TRBD2,TRBJ2-1,TRBV2,.,CASMGTSGRAYYNEQFF,TGTGCCAGCATGGGGACTAGCGGGAGGGCCTACTACAATGAGCAGTTCTTC
.,TRBJ2-3,TRBV7-9,.,CASSLDRRADTQYF,TGTGCCAGCAGCTTAGACAGGAGGGCAGATACGCAGTATTTT
TRBD2,TRBJ2-7,TRBV6-1,.,CASSEWRGGVYEQYF,TGTGCCAGCAGTGAATGGCGGGGAGGGGTCTACGAGCAGTACTTC
TRBD1,TRBJ2-2,TRBV10-3,.,CAISEKRQGKIANTGELFF,TGTGCCATCAGTGAGAAACGACAGGGAAAGATCGCGAACACCGGGGAGCTGTTTTTT
.,TRBJ2-3,TRBV3-1,many,CASSQGLSSTDTQYF,TGTGCCAGCAGCCAAGGCCTTTCTAGCACAGATACGCAGTATTTT
TRBD1,TRBJ1-5,TRBV6-1,.,CASTRDRASNQPQHF,TGTGCCAGCACCAGGGACAGGGCGAGCAATCAGCCCCAGCATTTT